This T cell receptor (beta chain) was observed in a study of CD8+ T cells in alopecia areata. Isolated RNA was reverse transcribed into cDNA used as the sequencing template. Clones were sequenced by immunoSEQ multiplex PCR, and TCRdb holds only the in-frame ones, with some missing. The data show about 300,000 clones, roughly 64% seen once. Treatment indicated: oral pan-JAK inhibitor, 5-10 mg twice daily. V was cut by 1 base and J by 11 bases, with 9 bases left in between. Germline V gene data show CDR1 as SQVTM and CDR2 as ANQGSEA. This CDR3 comprises 10 residues. This rearrangement joins TRBV29-1 to TRBJ2-7; D is undetermined. The origin of this receptor is a human donor with alopecia areata. Sequencing was performed on CD4+ T cells sorted from blood, taken at week 24, from a patient treated with tofacitinib. The DNA of the CDR3 is TGCAGCGTTGAAGCCCTCCTCGAGTACTTC. Protein product: CSVEALLEYF.